These 14 T cell receptor beta chains share one sample of origin, sequenced in a study of response to subunit inactivated influenza vaccine. One entry per CDR3 protein, called by TCRdb with MiXCR from the RT-PCR reads. Here the sample spans approximately 530,000 distinct CDR3 sequences, over 10% being singletons. Specimen: PBMCs from blood, collected roughly 45 days after vaccination. The receptors shown here come from a man between 50 and 59 years old who received an inactivated influenza vaccine.

The chain joins TRBV20-1 to TRBJ2-5, with D hard to call. CDR3 length: 10 amino acids. The germline CDR1 and CDR2 sequences are DFQATT and SNEGSKA (reference sequence). V was cut by 5 bases and J by 5 bases, with 6 bases left in between. The CDR3 region is CSAYLETQYF. The CDR3 nucleotides read TGCAGTGCTTATCTTGAGACCCAGTACTTC.

This clonotype occurred many times. The chain is built from TRBV7-2 and TRBJ2-2; 11 nucleotides align to TRBD2. This CDR3 has 16 residues. Germline values: CDR1 SGHTA, CDR2 FQGNSA. The J segment lost 6 bases and the V segment lost 5 bases, leaving 8 bases of the junction unmatched. CDR3 bases: TGTGCCAGCAGCCCGAGGACTAGCGGGTATGCCGGGGAGCTGTTTTTT. Its protein is CASSPRTSGYAGELFF. Based on the CDR3 plus reference TRBV7-2 and TRBJ2-2, the full variable domain is GAGVSQSPSNKVTEKGKDVELRCDPISGHTALYWYRQSLGQGLEFLIYFQGNSAPDKSGLPSDRFSAERTGGSVSTLTIQRTQQEDSAVYLCASSPRTSGYAGELFFGEGSRLTVL.

The chain has TRBV9 and TRBJ2-1; 7 bases fit TRBD1. J lost 8 bases, V lost 0 bases, and 5 bases had no gene match. This CDR3 has 14 amino acids. Germline V gene sequence: CDR1 SGDLS, CDR2 YYNGEE. The CDR3, as DNA: TGTGCCAGCAGCGTAGATGACAGGGTGGATGAGCAGTTCTTC. Residues: CASSVDDRVDEQFF.

The V call is TRBV12-3 or TRBV12-4, the J call TRBJ2-3; D possibly corresponds to TRBD2 (6 bases). This CDR3 region has 14 residues. Trimming left V 8 bases short and J 3 bases short, with 15 bases between. The chain's CDR3 is CASGPAGGTDTQYF. The CDR3 DNA follows: TGTGCCAGCGGGCCAGCGGGCGGGACAGATACGCAGTATTTT.

J is TRBJ2-1 and V is TRBV9; the match to TRBD2 covers 9 bases. V shed 0 bases, J shed 0 bases, and the junction held 7 bases outside the gene matches. This CDR3 has 18 amino acids. Germline V CDR1 and CDR2: SGDLS, YYNGEE. CDR3 sequence: CASSVGLAGSISYNEQFF. The CDR3, as DNA: TGTGCCAGCAGCGTAGGTCTAGCGGGAAGCATCTCCTACAATGAGCAGTTCTTC.

This clonotype was seen only a few times. The genes are TRBV27 and TRBJ2-5, with TRBD2 matching over 9 bases. This CDR3 is 15 amino acids long. Germline CDR1 MNHEY, CDR2 SMNVEV (reference sequence). Unmatched junction bases numbered 4, after V lost 3 bases and J lost 2 bases. CDR3 bases: TGTGCCAGCAGTTTGAGCGGGGGGCCACAAGAGACCCAGTACTTC. Encoded protein: CASSLSGGPQETQYF.

The chain joins TRBV7-9 to TRBJ2-3; D unresolved. Trimming took off 5 bases at V and 5 bases at J, with 11 bases between the two ends. CDR3 length: 13 residues. CDR1 is SEHNR, CDR2 FQNEAQ, per germline (reference sequence). The CDR3 reads CASSGISGDTQYF. DNA of the CDR3: TGTGCCAGCAGCGGGATCAGTGGAGATACGCAGTATTTT.

The J gene is TRBJ1-1, the V gene TRBV3-1; D might be TRBD1 (6 bases). Between the trimmed V and J ends, which lost 6 bases and 1 base, there was a span of 12 bases. The V gene's germline CDR1 is LGHDT and CDR2 YNNKEL (reference sequence). CDR3 length: 14 amino acids. Written as DNA, the CDR3 is TGTGCCAGCAGGGCCGGGACAAAGAACACTGAAGCTTTCTTT. This codes for CASRAGTKNTEAFF. Combining the CDR3 with reference TRBV3-1 and TRBJ1-1 gives the whole variable domain DTAVSQTPKYLVTQMGNDKSIKCEQNLGHDTMYWYKQDSKKFLKIMFSYNNKELIINETVPNRFSPKSPDKAHLNLHINSLELGDSAVYFCASRAGTKNTEAFFGQGTRLTVV.

This clonotype turned up a few times. As DNA, the CDR3 is TGTGCCAGCAGCTTATTGGATCTATCCTCCTACAATGAGCAGTTCTTC. It is translated as CASSLLDLSSYNEQFF. The rearrangement uses TRBV7-2 and TRBJ2-1; D call uncertain. The CDR3 extends over 16 amino acids. In germline, CDR1 is SGHTA, CDR2 FQGNSA. The V end lost 2 bases, the J end lost 0 bases, and 11 bases lay between the germline ends.

This clonotype was seen more than once but under ten times. Written as DNA, the CDR3 is TGCAGTGCTAGAGGGGTACCAGGCACTGAAGCTTTCTTT. As protein: CSARGVPGTEAFF. The J gene is TRBJ1-1, the V gene TRBV20-1; D unresolved. This CDR3 is 13 amino acids long. V shed 1 base and J shed 4 bases, with 10 bases lying between them. Germline V gene lookup returns CDR1 DFQATT and CDR2 SNEGSKA (reference sequence).

This clonotype has just a few counts. This sequence joins TRBV12-3 or TRBV12-4 and TRBJ1-1; possibly TRBD1 for D (5 bases). Trimming stripped 4 bases from V and 3 bases from J, with 18 bases between. The CDR3 spans 16 residues. The chain's CDR3 is CASSSNHVGGDTEAFF. Written as DNA, the CDR3 is TGTGCCAGCAGTTCAAACCACGTGGGGGGAGACACTGAAGCTTTCTTT.

The table lists this clonotype with a few counts. The chain recombines TRBV7-9 with TRBJ2-5; 10 bases map to TRBD2. In germline, CDR1 is SEHNR, CDR2 FQNEAQ (reference sequence). This CDR3 region has 16 residues. V shed 4 bases, J shed 5 bases, and the junction held 10 bases outside the gene matches. The CDR3, as DNA: TGTGCCAGCAGCTCACCGCGGGCTAGCGGGAGTGAGACCCAGTACTTC. Translating it yields CASSSPRASGSETQYF.

V gene TRBV15 combines with J gene TRBJ2-1; 12 nucleotides match TRBD2. The germline V gene has CDR1 LNHNV and CDR2 YYDKDF (reference sequence). Trimming took 4 bases from V and 3 from J; bases not matched to a gene: 13. This CDR3 is 19 amino acids long. CDR3 loop: CATSKRTSGVRPHYNEQFF. Written as DNA, the CDR3 is TGTGCCACCAGCAAAAGGACTAGCGGGGTCCGACCCCACTACAATGAGCAGTTCTTC.

In this sample, this clonotype turned up many times. The J gene is TRBJ1-1, the V gene TRBV20-1, with unresolved D. CDR1 is DFQATT and CDR2 is SNEGSKA in the germline V gene (reference sequence). Between the trimmed V and J ends, which lost 1 base and 7 bases, there was a span of 7 bases. The CDR3 runs 11 residues. CDR3 sequence (DNA): TGCAGTGCTAGAGGGGCGGTTGAAGCTTTCTTT. Its protein product is CSARGAVEAFF.